This TCR beta chain comes out of a study of CD8+ T cells in alopecia areata. Study-wide results and limits: In scalp samples, resident alphabeta T cells of normal skin are also sequenced. Among patients, TCR sharing was less clear than in mice, a difference possibly due in part to HLA diversity in the patient population.

About this clone itself: Its antigen is currently unknown.

cDNA serving as the sequencing template came from extracted, reverse transcribed RNA. Assay: immunoSEQ multiplex PCR; the TCRdb copy retains only in-frame clones and omits some. The table lists some 110,000 clones, roughly 69% of them singletons. CDR1 and CDR2 from the germline V gene are SGHRS and YFSETQ. Trimming took off 4 bases at V and 4 bases at J, with 11 bases between the two ends. CDR3 length equals 13 residues. The origin of this receptor is a human donor in good health. The sequencing sample was made of CD4+ T cells sorted from blood. The V gene is TRBV5-1, the J gene TRBJ2-5; TRBD1 or TRBD2 may be the D gene (5 bases each). CDR3 in amino acids: CASSDWDGETQYF. The CDR3 coding sequence is TGCGCCAGCAGCGACTGGGACGGAGAGACCCAGTACTTC.